Listed below are T cell receptor beta chains from one sample, sequenced in a study of blood T cell repertoires in COVID-19. The protocol was immunoSEQ multiplex PCR, while the TCRdb copy is restricted to in-frame clones and leaves out a portion. The repertoire holds about 240,000 clones, with around 89% as singletons. The material sequenced was PBMCs or T cells enriched from blood (not recorded which). These TCRs come from a man in his forties who had recovered from COVID-19. Each CDR3 is given with its conserved first and last residue. The D gene is left open where the match is weak. Rows may omit the clone size; those that give it use once, few, many or a size class.

V: TRBV18
length: 14
J: TRBJ2-3
size: .
D: .
DNA: TGTGCCAGCTCACCAGGAGGTAGCACAGATACGCAGTATTTT
CDR3: CASSPGGSTDTQYF

V: TRBV3-1/TRBV3-2
length: 11
J: TRBJ1-1
size: .
D: .
DNA: TGTGCCAGCACCTTCAACACTGAAGCTTTCTTT
CDR3: CASTFNTEAFF

V: TRBV27
length: 15
J: TRBJ2-3
size: .
D: .
DNA: TGTGCCAGCAGCCCCCCTCAGCGGAGCACAGATACGCAGTATTTT
CDR3: CASSPPQRSTDTQYF

V: TRBV6-5
length: 13
J: TRBJ1-6
size: .
D: .
DNA: TGTGCCAGCAGGAGGGGGAGCGATTCACCCCTCCACTTT
CDR3: CASRRGSDSPLHF

V: TRBV7-2
length: 14
J: TRBJ1-5
size: .
D: .
DNA: TGTGCCAGCAGCTTGACCCGGGGTGATCAGCCCCAGCATTTT
CDR3: CASSLTRGDQPQHF

V: TRBV5-5
length: 15
J: TRBJ1-5
size: .
D: TRBD1
DNA: TGTGCCAGCAGACAAGGACAGGGGGCGGGTCAGCCCCAGCATTTT
CDR3: CASRQGQGAGQPQHF

V: TRBV14
length: 14
J: TRBJ2-7
size: .
D: .
DNA: TGTGCCAGCAGCCAAACGGAGAGCTCCTACGAGCAGTACTTC
CDR3: CASSQTESSYEQYF

V: TRBV5-1
length: 17
J: TRBJ2-7
size: .
D: TRBD1
DNA: TGCGCCAGCAGCTTCGACCCGCGGACAGGGGTTCCCTACGAGCAGTACTTC
CDR3: CASSFDPRTGVPYEQYF

V: TRBV13
length: 16
J: TRBJ2-1
size: once
D: .
DNA: TGTGCCAGCAGCTCCCGGGTGAGGAGTTCCTACAATGAGCAGTTCTTC
CDR3: CASSSRVRSSYNEQFF

V: TRBV7-9
length: 17
J: TRBJ2-3
size: .
D: TRBD2
DNA: TGTGCCAGCAGCTCCGTCCTGAGCGGGAGGGGCACAGATACGCAGTATTTT
CDR3: CASSSVLSGRGTDTQYF

V: TRBV25-1
length: 16
J: TRBJ1-3
size: .
D: .
DNA: TGTGCCAGCAGTGACCTTGACAGCATCTCTGGAAACACCATATATTTT
CDR3: CASSDLDSISGNTIYF

V: TRBV9
length: 16
J: TRBJ1-2
size: .
D: TRBD1
DNA: TGTGCCAGCAGCGTAGGGGCCGGGACAGGGAACTATGGCTACACCTTC
CDR3: CASSVGAGTGNYGYTF

V: TRBV10-2
length: 14
J: TRBJ1-4
size: .
D: .
DNA: TGCGCCAGCAGTCGCGGACAGCTTAATGAAAAACTGTTTTTT
CDR3: CASSRGQLNEKLFF

V: TRBV6-5
length: 14
J: TRBJ1-1
size: .
D: TRBD1
DNA: TGTGCCAGCAGTTATAGACAGGGGGTGACTGAAGCTTTCTTT
CDR3: CASSYRQGVTEAFF

V: TRBV6-5
length: 15
J: TRBJ2-3
size: .
D: .
DNA: TGTGCCAGCAGTTTAACTTTTTCTAGCACAGATACGCAGTATTTT
CDR3: CASSLTFSSTDTQYF

V: TRBV7-9
length: 15
J: TRBJ1-4
size: .
D: TRBD1
DNA: TGTGCCAGCAGCTCAGATCCGGGACAGTTAGAAAAACTGTTTTTT
CDR3: CASSSDPGQLEKLFF

V: TRBV10-2
length: 15
J: TRBJ2-5
size: .
D: .
DNA: TGCGCCAGCAGTGAACAGACTAGACTCCAAGAGACCCAGTACTTC
CDR3: CASSEQTRLQETQYF

V: TRBV27
length: 15
J: TRBJ2-3
size: .
D: TRBD2
DNA: TGTGCCAGCCGTCACTGGACTAGCGGCACAGATACGCAGTATTTT
CDR3: CASRHWTSGTDTQYF

V: TRBV19
length: 16
J: TRBJ2-1
size: .
D: TRBD2
DNA: TGTGCCAGTAGTATAGTCGGGACTAGCGGGAGTTTTGGGCAGTTCTTC
CDR3: CASSIVGTSGSFGQFF

V: TRBV9
length: 14
J: TRBJ2-1
size: .
D: .
DNA: TGTGCCAGCAGCGTAGCGCCAGATAATAATGAGCAGTTCTTC
CDR3: CASSVAPDNNEQFF

V: TRBV3-1/TRBV3-2
length: 15
J: TRBJ2-5
size: .
D: .
DNA: TGTGCCAGCAGCCACCGGGATGCCGGTGGGGAGACCCAGTACTTC
CDR3: CASSHRDAGGETQYF

V: TRBV3-1/TRBV3-2
length: 15
J: TRBJ1-1
size: .
D: TRBD1
DNA: TGTGCCAGCAGCACTACGACAGGGTTGGGGACTGAAGCTTTCTTT
CDR3: CASSTTTGLGTEAFF

V: TRBV9
length: 15
J: TRBJ2-3
size: .
D: .
DNA: TGTGCCAGCAGCCCCTATTCGAAGAGCACAGATACGCAGTATTTT
CDR3: CASSPYSKSTDTQYF